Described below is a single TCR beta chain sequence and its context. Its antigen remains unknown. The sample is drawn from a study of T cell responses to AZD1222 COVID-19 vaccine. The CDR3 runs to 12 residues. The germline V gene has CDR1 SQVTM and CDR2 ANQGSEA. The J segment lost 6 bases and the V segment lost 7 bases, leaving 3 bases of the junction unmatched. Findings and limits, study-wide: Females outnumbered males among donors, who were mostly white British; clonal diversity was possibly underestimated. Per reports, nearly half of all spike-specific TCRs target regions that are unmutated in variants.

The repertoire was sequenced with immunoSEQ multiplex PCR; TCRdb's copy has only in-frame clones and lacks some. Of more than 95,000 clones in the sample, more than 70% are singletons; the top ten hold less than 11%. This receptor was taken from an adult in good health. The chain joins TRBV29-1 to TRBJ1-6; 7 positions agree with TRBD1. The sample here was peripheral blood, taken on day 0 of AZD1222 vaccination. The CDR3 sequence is CSAGTANSPLHF. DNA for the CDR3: TGCAGCGCCGGGACAGCTAATTCACCCCTCCACTTT.